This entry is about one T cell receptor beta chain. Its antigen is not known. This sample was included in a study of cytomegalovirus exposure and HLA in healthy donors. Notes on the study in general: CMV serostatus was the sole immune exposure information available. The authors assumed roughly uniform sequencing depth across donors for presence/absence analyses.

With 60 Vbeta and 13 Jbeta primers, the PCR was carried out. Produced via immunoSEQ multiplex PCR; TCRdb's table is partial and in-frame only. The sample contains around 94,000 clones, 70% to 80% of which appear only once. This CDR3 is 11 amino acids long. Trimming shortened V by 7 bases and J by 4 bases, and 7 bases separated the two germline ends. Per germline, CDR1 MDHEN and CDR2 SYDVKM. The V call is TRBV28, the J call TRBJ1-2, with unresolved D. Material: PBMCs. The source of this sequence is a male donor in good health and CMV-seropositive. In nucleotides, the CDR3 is TGTGCCAGCAACCCAGGCTATGGCTACACCTTC. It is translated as CASNPGYGYTF.